This T cell receptor (beta chain) was captured in a study of CD8 T cells in Susac syndrome. The CDR3 contains 16 residues. From germline, CDR1 is DFQATT and CDR2 SNEGSKA (reference sequence). V was cut by 6 bases and J by 4 bases, with 23 bases left in between. The RNA input was about 0.5 to 1 ug, and it was reverse transcribed with random hexamers. TCRdb reprocessed the immunoSEQ multiplex PCR reads via MiXCR and lists one record per CDR3 protein. The data show about 200,000 distinct CDR3 sequences, 85% to 95% seen once. High-throughput TCR beta sequencing covered peripheral CD8+ and CD4+ T cells. The receptor was derived from a human donor in good health. Material for sequencing was CD4+ T cells from PBMCs. V usage is TRBV20-1 and J usage is TRBJ2-3; tentatively, D is TRBD1 or TRBD2 (5 bases each). This CDR3 reads CSAHLGVGKGPDTQYF. CDR3 nucleotides: TGCAGTGCGCACCTAGGCGTCGGGAAGGGACCAGATACGCAGTATTTT.